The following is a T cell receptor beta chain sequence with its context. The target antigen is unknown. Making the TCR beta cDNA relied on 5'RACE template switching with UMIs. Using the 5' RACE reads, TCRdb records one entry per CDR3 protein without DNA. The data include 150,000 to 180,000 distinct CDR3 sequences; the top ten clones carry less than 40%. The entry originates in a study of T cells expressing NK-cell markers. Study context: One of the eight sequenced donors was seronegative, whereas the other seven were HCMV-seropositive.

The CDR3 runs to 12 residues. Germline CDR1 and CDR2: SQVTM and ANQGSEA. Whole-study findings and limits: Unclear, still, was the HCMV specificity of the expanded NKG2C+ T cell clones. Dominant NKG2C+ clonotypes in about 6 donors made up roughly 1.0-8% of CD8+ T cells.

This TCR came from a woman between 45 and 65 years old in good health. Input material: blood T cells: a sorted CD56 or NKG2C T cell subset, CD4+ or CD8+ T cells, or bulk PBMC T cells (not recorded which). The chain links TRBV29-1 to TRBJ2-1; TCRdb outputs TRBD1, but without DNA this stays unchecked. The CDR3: CSVPGAYNEQFF.